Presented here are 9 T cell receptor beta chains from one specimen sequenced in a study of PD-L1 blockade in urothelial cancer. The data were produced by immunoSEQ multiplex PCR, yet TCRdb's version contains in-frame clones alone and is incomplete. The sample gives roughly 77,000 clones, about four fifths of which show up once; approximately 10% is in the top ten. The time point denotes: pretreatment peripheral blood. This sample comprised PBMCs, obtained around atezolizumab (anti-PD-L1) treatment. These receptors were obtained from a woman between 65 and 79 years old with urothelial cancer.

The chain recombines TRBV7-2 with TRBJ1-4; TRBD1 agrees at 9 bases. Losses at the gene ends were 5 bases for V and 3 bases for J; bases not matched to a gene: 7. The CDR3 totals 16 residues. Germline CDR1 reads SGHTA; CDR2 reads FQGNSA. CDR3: CASSQYRGRANEKLFF. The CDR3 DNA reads TGTGCCAGCAGCCAATACAGGGGGCGTGCTAATGAAAAACTGTTTTTT.

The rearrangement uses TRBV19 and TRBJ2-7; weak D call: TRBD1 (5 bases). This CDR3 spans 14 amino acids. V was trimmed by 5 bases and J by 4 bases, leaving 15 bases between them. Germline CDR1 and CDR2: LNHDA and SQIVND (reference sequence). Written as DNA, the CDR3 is TGTGCCAGTAGTCTGCAGGGTTTTCCGTACGAGCAGTACTTC. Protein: CASSLQGFPYEQYF.

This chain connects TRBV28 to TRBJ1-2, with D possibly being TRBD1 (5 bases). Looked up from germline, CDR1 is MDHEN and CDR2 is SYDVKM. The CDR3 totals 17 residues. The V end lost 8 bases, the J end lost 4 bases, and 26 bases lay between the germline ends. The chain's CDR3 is CASEGAGSVMGSYGYTF. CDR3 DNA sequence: TGTGCCAGCGAAGGGGCAGGGTCGGTGATGGGGTCCTATGGCTACACCTTC.

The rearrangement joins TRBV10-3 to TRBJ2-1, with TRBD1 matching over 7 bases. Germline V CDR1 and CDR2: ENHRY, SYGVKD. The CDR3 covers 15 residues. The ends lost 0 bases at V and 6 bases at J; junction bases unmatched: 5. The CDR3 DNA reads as TGTGCCATCAGTGAGTCGAGAGGGGGCAGCAATGAGCAGTTCTTC. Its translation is CAISESRGGSNEQFF.

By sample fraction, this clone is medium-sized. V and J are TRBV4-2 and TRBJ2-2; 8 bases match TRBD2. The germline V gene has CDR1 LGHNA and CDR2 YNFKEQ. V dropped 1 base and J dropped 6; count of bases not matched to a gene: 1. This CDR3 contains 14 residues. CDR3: CASSQGAGAGELFF. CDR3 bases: TGTGCCAGCAGCCAAGGAGCGGGGGCCGGGGAGCTGTTTTTT.

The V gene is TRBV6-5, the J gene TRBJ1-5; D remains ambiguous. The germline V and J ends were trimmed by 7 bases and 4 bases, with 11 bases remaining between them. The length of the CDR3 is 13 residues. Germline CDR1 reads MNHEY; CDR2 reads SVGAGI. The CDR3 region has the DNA TGTGCCAGCACACCGGGTCCTAATCAGCCCCAGCATTTT. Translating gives CASTPGPNQPQHF.

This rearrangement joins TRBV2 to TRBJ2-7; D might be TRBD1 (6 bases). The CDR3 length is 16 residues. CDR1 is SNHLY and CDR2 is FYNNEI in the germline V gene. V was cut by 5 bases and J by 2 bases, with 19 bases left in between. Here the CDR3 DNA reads TGTGCCAGCAGTTATGAAGTCTGGACAGCCACCTACGAGCAGTACTTC. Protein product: CASSYEVWTATYEQYF.

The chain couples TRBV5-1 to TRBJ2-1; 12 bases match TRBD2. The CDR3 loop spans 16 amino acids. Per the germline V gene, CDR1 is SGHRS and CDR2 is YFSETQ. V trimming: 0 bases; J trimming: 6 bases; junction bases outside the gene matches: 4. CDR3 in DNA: TGCGCCAGCAGCTTGGGACTAGCGGGAGTTTCCAATGAGCAGTTCTTC. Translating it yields CASSLGLAGVSNEQFF.

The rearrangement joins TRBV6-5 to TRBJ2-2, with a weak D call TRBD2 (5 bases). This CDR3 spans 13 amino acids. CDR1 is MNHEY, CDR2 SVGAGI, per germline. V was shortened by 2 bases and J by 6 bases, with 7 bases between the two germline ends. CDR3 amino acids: CASSYGGPGELFF. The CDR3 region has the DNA TGTGCCAGCAGTTACGGCGGGCCCGGGGAGCTGTTTTTT.